This T cell receptor beta chain emerged from a study of blood T cell repertoires in COVID-19. Study-wide context: COVID-19 samples from acute and convalescent phases originated in the United States, Italy and Spain.

Germline V gives CDR1 SQVTM, CDR2 ANQGSEA. The germline V and J ends were trimmed by 6 bases and 2 bases, with 7 bases remaining between them. The CDR3 sequence is 11 residues long. TCRdb's table, derived via immunoSEQ multiplex PCR, lists solely in-frame clones and lacks some. In the table there are about 130,000 clones, over 75% of which are singletons. The genes are TRBV29-1 and TRBJ1-2; D is possibly TRBD1 (5 bases). The specimen sequenced was peripheral blood. This clonotype was obtained from a woman aged 55-69 years with acute or convalescent COVID-19. The CDR3 sequence: CSVGGNYGYTF. The CDR3 nucleotides are TGCAGCGTGGGGGGGAACTATGGCTACACCTTC. The entire variable domain, with the rest obtained from reference TRBV29-1 and TRBJ1-2, is as follows: SAVISQKPSRDICQRGTSLTIQCQVDSQVTMMFWYRQQPGQSLTLIATANQGSEATYESGFVIDKFPISRPNLTFSTLTVSNMSPEDSSIYLCSVGGNYGYTFGSGTRLTVV.